Shown below are 16 T cell receptor beta chains from a single sample sequenced in a study of T cell changes during pregnancy in multiple sclerosis. Clones were sequenced by immunoSEQ multiplex PCR, and TCRdb holds only the in-frame ones, with some missing. Of fewer than 40,000 clones listed, about 92% were seen once; the top ten hold about 4.8%. The sequences come from CD8+ T cells from peripheral blood mononuclear cells, collected in the first trimester of pregnancy. These receptors originate from a female donor with multiple sclerosis, enrolled in a pregnancy study.

This clone has a single count. The chain has TRBV27 and TRBJ1-3; D perhaps matches TRBD1 (6 bases). The V gene's germline CDR1 is MNHEY and CDR2 SMNVEV (reference sequence). The germline V and J ends were trimmed by 6 bases and 2 bases, with 23 bases remaining between them. The CDR3 runs 18 residues. This CDR3 is CASSKDSRAYVTGNTIYF. The CDR3 DNA sequence: TGTGCCAGCAGCAAGGACAGCAGGGCCTACGTGACTGGAAACACCATATATTTT.

This clone was found a few times. V usage is TRBV7-9 and J usage is TRBJ2-7; D is undetermined. Trimming stripped 0 bases from V and 6 bases from J, with 6 bases between. This CDR3 has 12 residues. From germline, CDR1 is SEHNR and CDR2 FQNEAQ (reference sequence). Written as DNA, the CDR3 is TGTGCCAGCAGCTTAGCTCTGCGCGAGCAGTACTTC. Translation gives CASSLALREQYF.

This clone was seen only once. The chain links TRBV5-1 to TRBJ2-5, with TRBD1 matching over 8 bases. The CDR3 extends over 22 amino acids. The ends lost 0 bases at V and 4 bases at J; junction bases unmatched: 26. Germline-derived CDR1 and CDR2 are SGHRS and YFSETQ. The CDR3 bases are TGCGCCAGCAGCTTGGAATGGCCTGGGCTGACAGGGGACAAATCCTTCACAGAGACCCAGTACTTC. Protein product: CASSLEWPGLTGDKSFTETQYF.

About this clone itself: A read error may explain this, as a much larger clone is one base away. The chain uses TRBV27 and TRBJ1-1, with 7 bases matching TRBD1. The junction had 17 bases not matched to a gene; V was cut back by 7 bases and J by 12 bases. Looked up from germline, CDR1 is MNHEY and CDR2 is SMNVEV (reference sequence). The CDR3 runs 14 residues. The CDR3 DNA reads as TGTGCCAGCAATCTCCTCGGGGGACAGAGGACGACTTTCTTT. This translates into CASNLLGGQRTTFF.

The chain couples TRBV28 to TRBJ2-5; TRBD2 agrees at 9 bases. The CDR3 is 15 amino acids. The V segment lost 2 bases and the J segment 7 bases; nucleotides outside the gene matches: 8. Germline V CDR1 and CDR2: MDHEN, SYDVKM. CDR3 amino acids: CASSLSEREVWTQYF. The CDR3 nucleotides read TGTGCCAGCAGTTTAAGCGAGCGGGAGGTTTGGACCCAGTACTTC.

The chain joins TRBV6-5 to TRBJ2-5, with a tentative D call TRBD2 (6 bases). In germline, CDR1 is MNHEY, CDR2 SVGAGI. The CDR3 contains 14 residues. V was cut by 5 bases and J by 4 bases, with 14 bases left in between. This CDR3 is CASSLAGIGETQYF. The CDR3 DNA reads TGTGCCAGCAGTCTCGCGGGAATAGGAGAGACCCAGTACTTC.

V gene TRBV6-4 combines with J gene TRBJ2-5; 7 bases fit TRBD2. After removal of 2 bases from V and 4 bases from J, the junction contained 13 bases not matched to a gene. The V gene's germline CDR1 is MRHNA and CDR2 SNTAGT. This CDR3 contains 17 residues. The CDR3: CASSDRREDGKGETQYF. CDR3 in DNA: TGTGCCAGCAGTGACCGCCGGGAGGACGGGAAAGGAGAGACCCAGTACTTC.

This rearrangement joins TRBV6-4 to TRBJ2-1; 8 bases fit TRBD2. V lost 0 bases, J lost 7 bases, and 8 bases stayed unmatched. The germline gives CDR1 MRHNA, CDR2 SNTAGT. The CDR3 spans 16 residues. The CDR3 sequence is CASSDSRSSGLNEQFF. Here the CDR3 DNA reads TGTGCCAGCAGTGACTCGAGATCTAGCGGGCTGAATGAGCAGTTCTTC.

CDR3 in DNA: TGCGCCAGCAGTGAGGGGCTCCGTTTAGGGGAGCTGTTTTTT. This gives the protein CASSEGLRLGELFF. V gene TRBV10-2 combines with J gene TRBJ2-2; D ambiguous. The germline gives CDR1 WSHSY, CDR2 SAAADI. V was shortened by 2 bases and J by 8 bases, with 12 bases between the two germline ends. This CDR3 is built from 14 residues.

This clone is medium-sized. V is TRBV7-6 and J is TRBJ2-1; D is possibly TRBD2 (6 bases). This CDR3 has 14 residues. Germline V gene data show CDR1 as SGHVS and CDR2 as FNYEAQ. Trimming took off 2 bases at V and 1 base at J, with 6 bases between the two ends. CDR3 nucleotides: TGTGCCAGCAGCTTAAGCGGGTCCTACAATGAGCAGTTCTTC. Translation: CASSLSGSYNEQFF.

The table lists this clone with a count of one. The rearrangement joins TRBV5-6 to TRBJ2-7; tentatively, D is TRBD2 (5 bases). Trimming removed 0 bases from V and 3 bases from J, with 10 bases in between. The CDR3 runs to 14 residues. CDR1 SGHDT and CDR2 YYEEEE come from the germline V gene. CDR3 DNA: TGTGCCAGCAGCTTGGACGGGAACAACTACGAGCAGTACTTC. It codes for CASSLDGNNYEQYF.

The chain combines TRBV27 with TRBJ2-3; 14 bases align to TRBD2. CDR3 size: 20 residues. The germline CDR1 and CDR2 sequences are MNHEY and SMNVEV (reference sequence). The V segment lost 1 base and the J segment 0 bases; nucleotides outside the gene matches: 9. CDR3 sequence (DNA): TGTGCCAGCAGTTTATTGGTCCTGGGACTAGCGGGAGAAAGCACAGATACGCAGTATTTT. Translated: CASSLLVLGLAGESTDTQYF.

The chain has TRBV28 and TRBJ1-2; 8 bases map to TRBD1. With 6 bases clipped from V and 4 bases from J, the junction kept 10 bases outside the gene matches. The V gene's germline CDR1 is MDHEN and CDR2 SYDVKM. The CDR3 runs to 15 residues. CDR3 residues: CASSPRTGPTYGYTF. The CDR3 region has the DNA TGTGCCAGCAGCCCTCGGACAGGGCCGACCTATGGCTACACCTTC.

CDR3 in DNA: TGTGCCAGCAGCCTTACAGGGGTGGCCTACGAGCAGTACTTC. It codes for CASSLTGVAYEQYF. The V and J genes are TRBV6-6 and TRBJ2-7; 7 nucleotides agree with TRBD1. This CDR3 has 14 amino acids. The germline gives CDR1 MNHNY, CDR2 SVGAGI (reference sequence). Trimming removed 6 bases from V and 2 bases from J; junction bases left unmatched: 7.

This chain connects TRBV5-1 to TRBJ2-1, with D tentatively TRBD2 (6 bases). The ends were cut back, 0 bases at V and 9 bases at J, with 19 bases in the middle. This CDR3 has 16 amino acids. In germline, CDR1 is SGHRS, CDR2 YFSETQ. This CDR3 is CASSLGGGALGGEQFF. CDR3 DNA: TGCGCCAGCAGCTTGGGGGGCGGGGCACTGGGCGGTGAGCAGTTCTTC.

There are a few counts of this clone. This chain links TRBV13 with TRBJ1-2; 9 bases are a match to TRBD1. The CDR3 contains 17 residues. CDR1 is PRHDT and CDR2 is FYEKMQ in the germline V gene (reference sequence). V lost 4 bases to trimming and J lost 6 bases; unmatched junction nucleotides: 15. CDR3 region: CASSSWGQGESVNGYTF. The DNA for the CDR3 is TGTGCCAGCAGCTCCTGGGGACAGGGAGAGTCTGTCAATGGCTACACCTTC.